The 25 T cell receptor beta chains reported below all come from one sample, sequenced in a study of T cells in Graves' hyperthyroidism and ophthalmopathy. Researchers took RNA transcripts and amplified the TCR beta CDR3 regions from them. The TCR CDR3 was amplified in a first-round RT-PCR using the HTBI primer set. Using its own MiXCR run on the multiplex PCR reads, TCRdb lists one record per CDR3 protein. Here the sample spans about 640,000 distinct CDR3 sequences, about 14% being singletons. The sequenced sample consisted of blood. The receptors here all came from a woman aged 50 to 60 with Graves' ophthalmopathy.

This clonotype came up many times. The chain uses TRBV7-6 and TRBJ2-3; 10 nucleotides agree with TRBD1. CDR3 length: 16 amino acids. V was clipped by 1 base and J by 4 bases; unmatched bases: 5. Germline CDR1 and CDR2: SGHVS and FNYEAQ. The CDR3 is CASSLGTGGSADTQYF. CDR3 in DNA: TGTGCCAGCAGCTTAGGGACAGGGGGATCTGCAGATACGCAGTATTTT.

The genes are TRBV18 and TRBJ1-6, with D unclear. V lost 4 bases to trimming and J lost 0 bases, with 10 bases between them. Germline values: CDR1 KGHSH, CDR2 LQKENI. CDR3 length equals 16 residues. CDR3 DNA sequence: TGTGCCAGCTCACAGGACCGGAGCTCCTATAATTCACCCCTCCACTTT. This translates into CASSQDRSSYNSPLHF.

The V call is TRBV28, the J call TRBJ1-4, with D unresolved. This CDR3 has 10 amino acids. V was cut by 10 bases and J by 5 bases, with 5 bases left in between. Per the germline V gene, CDR1 is MDHEN and CDR2 is SYDVKM. The CDR3 DNA reads as TGTGCCACCGTCAATGAAAAACTGTTTTTT. This sequence encodes CATVNEKLFF.

This clonotype was seen a handful of times. This chain uses TRBV5-1 with TRBJ2-5, with 10 bases fitting TRBD1. Looked up from germline, CDR1 is SGHRS and CDR2 is YFSETQ. The CDR3 has 14 amino acids. Trimming at V came to 3 bases and at J to 4 bases, leaving 3 bases not matched to a gene. The CDR3 loop is CASSWTGGGETQYF. In DNA form, the CDR3 reads TGCGCCAGCAGCTGGACAGGGGGAGGAGAGACCCAGTACTTC.

This clonotype has at least ten counts. This chain joins TRBV7-2 and TRBJ2-1, with D possibly being TRBD1 (6 bases). V lost 7 bases to trimming and J lost 9 bases, with 19 bases between them. The CDR3 runs to 14 residues. Germline CDR1 and CDR2: SGHTA and FQGNSA. In nucleotides, the CDR3 is TGTGCCAGCAAAGACTGGGACAAGTTTAGTGAGCAGTTCTTC. Its protein is CASKDWDKFSEQFF.

This clonotype was detected ten times or more. The gene calls are TRBV2 and TRBJ2-5; a weak D match, TRBD2 (5 bases). CDR1 and CDR2 (germline): SNHLY, FYNNEI. The CDR3 sequence is 14 residues long. Deletions cut 4 bases from V and 1 base from J, with 10 bases between. In DNA, the CDR3 is TGTGCCAGCAGTGCTAGCCCAGCCCAAGAGACCCAGTACTTC. As protein: CASSASPAQETQYF.

This clonotype occurred many times. In nucleotides, the CDR3 is TGTGCCAGCAGCGTAAGCGCCAGCTCCTACGAGCAGTACTTC. This encodes CASSVSASSYEQYF. The chain employs TRBV9 and TRBJ2-7; D unresolved. The CDR3 extends over 14 amino acids. Germline-derived CDR1 and CDR2 are SGDLS and YYNGEE. The germline V and J ends were trimmed by 1 base and 0 bases, with 8 bases remaining between them.

DNA for the CDR3: TGCGCCAGCAGCTTGGTCGGTTCTCATGGGGTAGATAATTCACCCCTCCACTTT. Protein sequence: CASSLVGSHGVDNSPLHF. V and J are TRBV5-1 and TRBJ1-6; D gene uncertain. The V end lost 0 bases, the J end lost 5 bases, and 18 bases lay between the germline ends. In germline, CDR1 is SGHRS, CDR2 YFSETQ. The CDR3 is 18 residues long.

This clonotype has ten or more counts. One junction end does not reproduce the germline sequence, and a read error may be involved. The chain is built from TRBV5-1 and TRBJ2-2, with 9 bases that match TRBD2. Germline values: CDR1 SGHRS, CDR2 YFSETQ. CDR3 size: 15 residues. The CDR3 nucleotides are TGCGCCAGCACCCCAGGACTAGCGAACCCCGGGGAGCTGTTTTTT. This encodes CASTPGLANPGELFF.

In its sample, this clonotype was seen many times. The chain links TRBV3-1 to TRBJ2-1, with 7 bases lining up with TRBD2. The CDR3 sequence is 13 residues long. Per germline, CDR1 LGHDT and CDR2 YNNKEL (reference sequence). The trim removed 5 bases at V and 7 bases at J, leaving 5 bases unmatched. In nucleotides, the CDR3 is TGTGCCAGCAGCGAGTGGGGGGGGAATGAGCAGTTCTTC. Amino acids: CASSEWGGNEQFF.

In this sample, this clonotype turned up a few times. The gene calls are TRBV4-3 and TRBJ2-4, with 13 bases matching TRBD2. From germline, CDR1 is LGHNA and CDR2 YSLEER. With 0 bases clipped from V and 0 bases from J, the junction kept 2 bases outside the gene matches. The CDR3 contains 18 residues. The CDR3, as DNA: TGCGCCAGCAGCCAAGAAGGGACTAGCGGGATAGCCAAAAACATTCAGTACTTC. Its protein is CASSQEGTSGIAKNIQYF.

At least ten counts were recorded for this clonotype. V gene TRBV20-1 combines with J gene TRBJ2-2; perhaps TRBD1 as D (5 bases). V gave up 3 bases and J gave up 5 bases, with 7 bases separating them. The CDR3 covers 12 residues. Germline CDR1 reads DFQATT; CDR2 reads SNEGSKA (reference sequence). CDR3 amino acids: CSARKGTGELFF. Written as DNA, the CDR3 is TGCAGTGCTAGGAAGGGGACCGGGGAGCTGTTTTTT.

In its sample, this clonotype was seen many times. The chain uses TRBV7-8 and TRBJ2-3, with TRBD2 identical over 9 bases. V dropped 4 bases and J dropped 4; count of bases not matched to a gene: 9. The germline V gene has CDR1 SGHVS and CDR2 FQNEAQ. This CDR3 spans 16 amino acids. CDR3 sequence (DNA): TGTGCCAGCAGCTCATCACCTAGCGGGACGGCAGATACGCAGTATTTT. Translated, it gives CASSSSPSGTADTQYF.

Many counts were recorded for this clonotype. The chain has TRBV7-2 and TRBJ2-1; TRBD2 matches at 11 bases. Germline V gene data show CDR1 as SGHTA and CDR2 as FQGNSA. J gave up 4 bases and V 3 bases, and 8 bases lay outside the gene matches. The CDR3 is made up of 17 amino acids. The CDR3 DNA is TGTGCCAGCAGCTTTTGGGGAGGGACTAGCGGTTACAATGAGCAGTTCTTC. Its protein product is CASSFWGGTSGYNEQFF.

The chain links TRBV7-9 to TRBJ2-1; perhaps TRBD1 as D (5 bases). Germline CDR1 SEHNR, CDR2 FQNEAQ (reference sequence). CDR3 length: 17 residues. Trimming took 1 base from V and 0 from J, leaving 13 bases between them. DNA of the CDR3: TGTGCCAGCAGCTTAGTAGCAGGGTCGGGCTCCTACAATGAGCAGTTCTTC. Amino acid sequence: CASSLVAGSGSYNEQFF.

This clonotype was counted at least ten times. The V and J genes are TRBV12-3 or TRBV12-4 and TRBJ2-7, with 8 bases lining up with TRBD1. The CDR3 consists of 15 residues. V dropped 4 bases and J dropped 2; count of bases not matched to a gene: 7. The CDR3 coding sequence is TGTGCCAGCAGTTCCCCCGAACAGGGGGCCTACGAGCAGTACTTC. Its translation: CASSSPEQGAYEQYF.

This chain links TRBV6-2 or TRBV6-3 with TRBJ2-2; D not certain. The CDR3 loop spans 14 amino acids. The germline gives CDR1 MNHEY, CDR2 SVGEGT. V lost 7 bases and J 1 base, leaving 10 bases between the germline ends. The CDR3 here is CASKWRQNTGELFF. The DNA of the CDR3 is TGTGCCAGCAAGTGGCGGCAGAACACCGGGGAGCTGTTTTTT.

The genes are TRBV9 and TRBJ1-6; 7 bases match TRBD1. The CDR3 is made up of 15 amino acids. Germline CDR1 and CDR2: SGDLS and YYNGEE. The J segment lost 7 bases and the V segment lost 0 bases, leaving 4 bases of the junction unmatched. This chain's CDR3 is CASSVAGTENSPLHF. The CDR3 bases are TGTGCCAGCAGCGTAGCTGGGACAGAGAATTCACCCCTCCACTTT.

There are many counts of this clonotype. J is TRBJ2-7 and V is TRBV12-5; possible D gene TRBD1, 5 bases. Germline values: CDR1 LGHNT, CDR2 FRNRAP. The CDR3 loop spans 13 amino acids. V lost 7 bases and J 0 bases, leaving 10 bases between the germline ends. The DNA for the CDR3 is TGTGCTAGTGCTCCGACAGCCTCCTACGAGCAGTACTTC. It yields the protein CASAPTASYEQYF.

This clonotype was recorded many times. V and J are TRBV6-2 or TRBV6-3 and TRBJ2-5; no firm D call. V was cut by 7 bases and J by 4 bases, with 19 bases left in between. The CDR3 consists of 15 residues. Germline lookup yields CDR1 MNHEY and CDR2 SVGEGT. CDR3 bases: TGTGCCAGCACCCCTAACTACCGGCAGTTAGAGACCCAGTACTTC. This gives the protein CASTPNYRQLETQYF.

The chain uses TRBV9 and TRBJ2-7; 7 nucleotides line up with TRBD2. The CDR3 loop spans 15 amino acids. V gave up 3 bases and J gave up 1 base; unmatched junction bases: 7. Germline V gene sequence: CDR1 SGDLS, CDR2 YYNGEE. The CDR3 here is CASSARDYTSYEQYF. In nucleotides, the CDR3 is TGTGCCAGCAGCGCCCGGGACTACACGTCCTACGAGCAGTACTTC. Variable domain in full (rest from reference TRBV9 and TRBJ2-7): DSGVTQTPKHLITATGQRVTLRCSPRSGDLSVYWYQQSLDQGLQFLIQYYNGEERAKGNILERFSAQQFPDLHSELNLSSLELGDSALYFCASSARDYTSYEQYFGPGTRLTVT.

This clonotype was observed many times. The chain combines TRBV24-1 with TRBJ2-5; TRBD1 might be the D (5 bases). The V end lost 1 base, the J end lost 2 bases, and 10 bases lay between the germline ends. Germline V gives CDR1 KGHDR, CDR2 SFDVKD. This CDR3 has 15 amino acids. Here the CDR3 reads CATSDFSAGQETQYF. As DNA, the CDR3 is TGTGCCACCAGTGATTTTTCCGCAGGGCAAGAGACCCAGTACTTC.

This clonotype was picked up many times. The chain is built from TRBV7-2 and TRBJ2-5; 7 bases line up with TRBD2. The CDR3 extends over 14 amino acids. CDR1 and CDR2 from the germline V gene are SGHTA and FQGNSA. V lost 6 bases, J lost 1 base, and 5 bases stayed unmatched. The CDR3 loop is CASRKTGGQETQYF. Here the CDR3 DNA reads TGTGCCAGCAGAAAAACGGGAGGCCAAGAGACCCAGTACTTC.

In the case of this clonotype: A single base separates this from a much larger clone, so it may be a read error. This chain connects TRBV18 to TRBJ2-5, with TRBD2 matching over 8 bases. CDR1 is KGHSH, CDR2 LQKENI, per germline. Trimming took 2 bases from V and 2 from J; bases not matched to a gene: 10. CDR3 length equals 17 residues. The CDR3 nucleotides read TGTGCCAGCTCACCAAGCTCTGGCGGGAGGAGGCAAGAGACCCAGTACTTC. It yields the protein CASSPSSGGRRQETQYF.

The chain has TRBV28 and TRBJ1-1; D is possibly TRBD1 (5 bases). Trimming shortened V by 3 bases and J by 5 bases, and 13 bases separated the two germline ends. The CDR3 is made up of 14 amino acids. Per germline, CDR1 MDHEN and CDR2 SYDVKM. The CDR3 protein is CASSLHQGSTEAFF. Written as DNA, the CDR3 is TGTGCCAGCAGTTTGCATCAGGGTTCAACTGAAGCTTTCTTT.